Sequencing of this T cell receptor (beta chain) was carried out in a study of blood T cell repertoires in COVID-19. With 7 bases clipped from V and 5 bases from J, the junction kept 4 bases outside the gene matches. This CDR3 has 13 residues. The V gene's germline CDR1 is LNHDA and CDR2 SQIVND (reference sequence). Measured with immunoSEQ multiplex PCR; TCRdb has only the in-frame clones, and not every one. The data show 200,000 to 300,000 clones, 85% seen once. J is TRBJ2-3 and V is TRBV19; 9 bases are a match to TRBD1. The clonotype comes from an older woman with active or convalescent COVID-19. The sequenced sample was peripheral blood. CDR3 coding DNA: TGTGCCAGTACCCCGACAGGGGGAGATACGCAGTATTTT. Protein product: CASTPTGGDTQYF.